A single sample gave rise to the 16 T cell receptor beta chains below, sequenced in a study of a mutant IDH1 vaccine in newly diagnosed glioma. Time point described: week 23, last vaccination. Topical imiquimod accompanied each vaccine dose, which consisted of 300 ug of mutant IDH1 20-mer peptide. Assay used: immunoSEQ multiplex PCR; TCRdb lists only in-frame clones, some missing. The sample shows about 81,000 clones, 85% of them seen only once. Their cognate antigens are unknown. Sequencing was performed on PBMCs, taken from a glioma patient whose treatment included an IDH1 peptide vaccine. Receptors originate from a man younger than 40 with glioma. Some clones in this sample may be carry-over from other donors' samples.

The V gene is TRBV9, the J gene TRBJ1-5; D gene unclear. V dropped 0 bases and J dropped 5 bases, with 6 bases sitting between them. Per germline, CDR1 SGDLS and CDR2 YYNGEE. The CDR3 is made up of 13 amino acids. DNA for the CDR3: TGTGCCAGCAGCGTAGAGGCGGATCAGCCCCAGCATTTT. It specifies CASSVEADQPQHF.

The chain is built from TRBV5-1 and TRBJ2-1; possible D gene TRBD2, 5 bases. The CDR3 runs to 14 residues. V dropped 4 bases and J dropped 0 bases, with 8 bases sitting between them. Germline loops: CDR1 SGHRS, CDR2 YFSETQ. CDR3 nucleotide sequence: TGCGCCAGCAGCCATACTAGCTCCTACAATGAGCAGTTCTTC. It is translated as CASSHTSSYNEQFF. Full variable domain (remainder filled in from reference TRBV5-1 and TRBJ2-1): KAGVTQTPRYLIKTRGQQVTLSCSPISGHRSVSWYQQTPGQGLQFLFEYFSETQRNKGNFPGRFSGRQFSNSRSEMNVSTLELGDSALYLCASSHTSSYNEQFFGPGTRLTVL.

The chain links TRBV4-2 to TRBJ1-5; D is uncertain. The CDR3 is 13 residues long. V lost 4 bases and J lost 2, with 6 bases in between. Germline V gene sequence: CDR1 LGHNA, CDR2 YNFKEQ. The CDR3 sequence is CASSPGGNQPQHF. DNA of the CDR3: TGTGCCAGCAGCCCTGGCGGCAATCAGCCCCAGCATTTT.

The J gene is TRBJ2-3, the V gene TRBV5-1; 7 positions agree with TRBD2. V was clipped by 2 bases and J by 6 bases; unmatched bases: 3. From germline, CDR1 is SGHRS and CDR2 YFSETQ. The CDR3 sequence is 13 residues long. DNA of the CDR3: TGCGCCAGCAGCTTCGGGGGAGGGGATACGCAGTATTTT. This sequence encodes CASSFGGGDTQYF. Together with reference TRBV5-1 and TRBJ2-3, the CDR3 gives the full variable domain: KAGVTQTPRYLIKTRGQQVTLSCSPISGHRSVSWYQQTPGQGLQFLFEYFSETQRNKGNFPGRFSGRQFSNSRSEMNVSTLELGDSALYLCASSFGGGDTQYFGPGTRLTVL.

The DNA for the CDR3 is TGTGCCAGCCGACGAAGGCTCAGCGACCCTACGCAGTATTTT. Translation: CASRRRLSDPTQYF. The chain carries TRBV28 and TRBJ2-3, with D hard to call. The CDR3 runs 14 residues. V shed 8 bases and J shed 8 bases, with 20 bases lying between them. Per the germline V gene, CDR1 is MDHEN and CDR2 is SYDVKM.

CDR3 residues: CASSRDTEAFF. The CDR3 DNA reads as TGTGCCAGCAGCCGGGACACTGAAGCTTTCTTT. The chain joins TRBV6-1 to TRBJ1-1; D unclear. The CDR3 is 11 residues long. Germline values: CDR1 MNHNS, CDR2 SASEGT. Trimming cost V 6 bases and J 3 bases, with 5 bases left between them.

V gene TRBV7-9 combines with J gene TRBJ1-3; D remains unclear. V lost 5 bases and J 7 bases, leaving 6 bases between the germline ends. CDR1 is SEHNR, CDR2 FQNEAQ, per germline (reference sequence). The CDR3 runs to 11 residues. CDR3 sequence reads: CASSLRNTIYF. Written as DNA, the CDR3 is TGTGCCAGCAGCCTTCGCAACACCATATATTTT.

This clone was seen just once. The chain employs TRBV19 and TRBJ1-2; the match to TRBD1 covers 11 bases. This CDR3 has 13 amino acids. Trimming removed 6 bases from V and 3 bases from J; junction bases left unmatched: 0. The germline V gene encodes CDR1 LNHDA and CDR2 SQIVND (reference sequence). CDR3 amino acids: CASRGQGDYGYTF. The CDR3 nucleotides are TGTGCCAGTAGGGGACAGGGGGACTATGGCTACACCTTC.

This chain connects TRBV5-1 to TRBJ2-3, with a tentative D call TRBD1 (6 bases). Germline-derived CDR1 and CDR2 are SGHRS and YFSETQ. Trimming took 0 bases from V and 2 from J, leaving 10 bases between them. The CDR3 spans 15 residues. The CDR3 sequence is CASSLETGFTDTQYF. The CDR3 bases are TGCGCCAGCAGCTTGGAGACAGGCTTCACAGATACGCAGTATTTT.

This chain connects TRBV10-3 to TRBJ2-5; D gene ambiguous. The CDR3 is 13 residues long. The germline CDR1 and CDR2 sequences are ENHRY and SYGVKD. The germline V and J ends were trimmed by 6 bases and 1 base, with 9 bases remaining between them. The CDR3 DNA reads as TGTGCCATCAGCGGAACATCCCAAGAGACCCAGTACTTC. The encoded protein is CAISGTSQETQYF.

This chain links TRBV10-3 with TRBJ2-7; D is possibly TRBD1 (6 bases). Germline V gene lookup returns CDR1 ENHRY and CDR2 SYGVKD. CDR3 size: 14 residues. Trimming cost V 6 bases and J 6 bases, with 18 bases left between them. The CDR3 sequence is CAIRPQGPESEQYF. Written as DNA, the CDR3 is TGTGCCATCAGACCTCAGGGGCCCGAGAGCGAGCAGTACTTC.

This chain connects TRBV5-1 to TRBJ2-1, with D unclear. The CDR3 consists of 15 residues. The germline gives CDR1 SGHRS, CDR2 YFSETQ. V lost 4 bases, J lost 4 bases, and 15 bases lay in between. The CDR3 nucleotides are TGCGCCAGCAGCGCCGGAATAGCAGCTTACAATGAGCAGTTCTTC. Translated, it gives CASSAGIAAYNEQFF.

CDR3 sequence: CASSYERTGELFF. Here the CDR3 DNA reads TGTGCCAGCAGCTACGAACGAACCGGGGAGCTGTTTTTT. This chain joins TRBV5-4 and TRBJ2-2; D is uncertain. The CDR3 contains 13 residues. The germline CDR1 and CDR2 sequences are SGHNT and YYREEE (reference sequence). V was clipped by 3 bases and J by 5 bases, with 8 bases between them.

This clone has a single count. J is TRBJ2-1 and V is TRBV5-1; D is ambiguous. The CDR3 is 13 amino acids. V was pared by 3 bases and J by 7 bases, with 11 bases between. Germline CDR1 and CDR2: SGHRS and YFSETQ. DNA of the CDR3: TGCGCCAGCAGCTCGGGTCCGCGGAATGAGCAGTTCTTC. Translation gives CASSSGPRNEQFF.

The chain joins TRBV18 to TRBJ2-1, with no clear D. Germline CDR1 and CDR2: KGHSH and LQKENI. Trimming took 2 bases from V and 2 from J, leaving 7 bases between them. The CDR3 sequence is 14 residues long. CDR3 sequence (DNA): TGTGCCAGCTCACCATACGGAACCTACAATGAGCAGTTCTTC. Amino acid sequence: CASSPYGTYNEQFF.

This sequence joins TRBV10-3 and TRBJ1-2, with 7 bases fitting TRBD1. This CDR3 comprises 14 residues. Germline V lookup: CDR1 ENHRY, CDR2 SYGVKD. V dropped 7 bases and J dropped 6; count of bases not matched to a gene: 11. The CDR3 here is CAIKGEEGAHGYTF. Written as DNA, the CDR3 is TGTGCCATCAAGGGGGAAGAGGGGGCTCATGGCTACACCTTC.